This TCR beta chain originates from a study of cytomegalovirus exposure and HLA in healthy donors. Study results and limitations: Both high specificity and high sensitivity reportedly marked the classifier's diagnosis of cytomegalovirus status. A few chains tied to CMV proved CMV antigen-specific in vitro.

This CDR3 is 14 amino acids long. CDR1 MNHEY and CDR2 SVGAGI come from the germline V gene. V was shortened by 6 bases and J by 0 bases, with 12 bases between the two germline ends. Primers: 60 Vbeta forward and 13 Jbeta reverse. Measured with immunoSEQ multiplex PCR; TCRdb has only the in-frame clones, and not every one. The repertoire holds 55,000 or so clones, with 73% as singletons. This clone has only a few counts. The antigen remains undetermined. Sequenced material: PBMCs. The sequence was obtained from a man younger than 35 in good health and CMV-seronegative. J is TRBJ2-7 and V is TRBV6-5; D is perhaps TRBD2 (6 bases). The CDR3 nucleotides are TGTGCCAGCAGCCTCCTAGCGACCTCCTACGAGCAGTACTTC. Protein product: CASSLLATSYEQYF.